These T cell receptor beta chains were read from a single sample in a study of blood T cell repertoires in COVID-19. TCRdb keeps only in-frame clones here, not all; method: immunoSEQ multiplex PCR. The repertoire holds approximately 350,000 clones, with 89% as singletons. The sequenced sample was peripheral blood. Source of these receptors: a man in his forties with acute or convalescent COVID-19. CDR3s include the opening cysteine and the closing phenylalanine or tryptophan. D genes are given only for firm matches. Rows may omit the clone size; those that give it use once, few, many or a size class.

>-|TRBV18|-|TRBJ1-5
CASSPGLQGQPQHF
TGTGCCAGCTCACCCGGTCTTCAGGGACAGCCCCAGCATTTT
>-|TRBV7-2|TRBD1|TRBJ1-2
CASSSNSGGTGSGYTF
TGTGCCAGCAGCTCGAATTCGGGGGGGACAGGGAGTGGCTACACCTTC
>-|TRBV5-1|-|TRBJ2-1
CASSSPTGASAYNEQFF
TGCGCCAGCAGCTCACCCACCGGAGCTAGCGCCTACAATGAGCAGTTCTTC
>-|TRBV12-3/TRBV12-4|TRBD1|TRBJ2-7
CASSRGNYEQYF
TGTGCCAGCAGCAGGGGGAACTACGAGCAGTACTTC
>once|TRBV6-6|TRBD1|TRBJ1-1
CAIAAGGLNEAFF
TGTGCCATCGCGGCAGGGGGCCTCAATGAAGCTTTCTTT
>-|TRBV10-3|-|TRBJ1-2
CAIGITGMGPYGYTF
TGTGCCATCGGAATAACGGGGATGGGTCCCTATGGCTACACCTTC
>-|TRBV4-1|TRBD1|TRBJ2-1
CASSQDQGQGSYNEQFF
TGCGCCAGCAGCCAAGATCAGGGACAGGGTTCCTACAATGAGCAGTTCTTC
>-|TRBV18|-|TRBJ1-5
CASSPDLGVGNQPQHF
TGTGCCAGCTCACCCGATTTAGGAGTTGGCAATCAGCCCCAGCATTTT
>-|TRBV28|TRBD1|TRBJ1-5
CASTIAGQGRSNQPQHF
TGTGCCAGCACAATAGCGGGACAGGGACGTAGCAATCAGCCCCAGCATTTT
>-|TRBV28|-|TRBJ1-2
CAIRGPREKEVGANYGYTF
TGTGCCATCCGCGGGCCGCGAGAGAAGGAGGTTGGAGCTAACTATGGCTACACCTTC
>-|TRBV28|TRBD1|TRBJ2-5
CASSGQGWEETQYF
TGTGCCAGCAGTGGACAGGGCTGGGAAGAGACCCAGTACTTC
>-|TRBV7-2|-|TRBJ2-3
CASSLGSSASTDTQYF
TGTGCCAGCAGCTTAGGGAGTAGCGCTAGCACAGATACGCAGTATTTT
>-|TRBV7-9|TRBD1|TRBJ1-1
CASSSPRDRANTEAFF
TGTGCCAGCAGCTCGCCCAGAGACAGGGCGAACACTGAAGCTTTCTTT
>-|TRBV15|-|TRBJ1-6
CATSRGRQENSPLHF
TGTGCCACCAGCAGAGGAAGACAGGAAAATTCACCCCTCCACTTT
>-|TRBV10-3|-|TRBJ2-7
CAIGQGRSNEQYF
TGTGCCATCGGGCAGGGTAGATCGAACGAGCAGTACTTC
>-|TRBV9|-|TRBJ2-2
CASSVATGELFF
TGTGCCAGCAGCGTAGCTACCGGGGAGCTGTTTTTT
>-|TRBV2|-|TRBJ2-2
CASRAGITGELFF
TGTGCCAGCAGGGCAGGGATCACCGGGGAGCTGTTTTTT
>-|TRBV7-9|TRBD1|TRBJ2-7
CASSSPRQGTYEQYF
TGTGCCAGCAGCTCCCCCCGACAGGGAACCTACGAGCAGTACTTC